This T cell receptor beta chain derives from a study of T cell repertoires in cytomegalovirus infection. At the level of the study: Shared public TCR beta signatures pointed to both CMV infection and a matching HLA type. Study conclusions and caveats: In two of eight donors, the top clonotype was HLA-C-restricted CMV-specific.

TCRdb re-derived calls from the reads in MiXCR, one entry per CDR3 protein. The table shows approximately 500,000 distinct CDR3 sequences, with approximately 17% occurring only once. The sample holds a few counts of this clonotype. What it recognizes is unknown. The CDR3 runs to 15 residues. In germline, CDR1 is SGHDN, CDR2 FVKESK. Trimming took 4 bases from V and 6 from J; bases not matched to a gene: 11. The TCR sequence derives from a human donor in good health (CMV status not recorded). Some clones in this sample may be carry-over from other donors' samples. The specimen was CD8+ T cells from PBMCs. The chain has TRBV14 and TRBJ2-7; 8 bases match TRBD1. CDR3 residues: CASSPFGQGYFEQYF. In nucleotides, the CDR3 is TGTGCCAGCAGCCCTTTCGGACAGGGATATTTCGAGCAGTACTTC. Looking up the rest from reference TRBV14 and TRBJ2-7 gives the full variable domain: EAGVTQFPSHSVIEKGQTVTLRCDPISGHDNLYWYRRVMGKEIKFLLHFVKESKQDESGMPNNRFLAERTGGTYSTLKVQPAELEDSGVYFCASSPFGQGYFEQYFGPGTRLTVT.